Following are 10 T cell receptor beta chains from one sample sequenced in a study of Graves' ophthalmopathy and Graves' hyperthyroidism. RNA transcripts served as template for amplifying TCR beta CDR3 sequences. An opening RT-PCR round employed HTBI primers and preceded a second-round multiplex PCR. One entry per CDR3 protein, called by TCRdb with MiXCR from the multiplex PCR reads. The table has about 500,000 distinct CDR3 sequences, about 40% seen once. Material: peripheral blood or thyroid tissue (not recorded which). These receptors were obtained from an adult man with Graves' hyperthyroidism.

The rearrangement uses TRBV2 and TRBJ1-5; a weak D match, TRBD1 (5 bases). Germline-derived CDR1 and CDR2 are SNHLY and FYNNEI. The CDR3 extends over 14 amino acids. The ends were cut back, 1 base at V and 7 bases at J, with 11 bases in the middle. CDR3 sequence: CASSEVGAAQPQHF. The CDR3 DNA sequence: TGTGCCAGCAGTGAAGTAGGGGCAGCCCAGCCCCAGCATTTT. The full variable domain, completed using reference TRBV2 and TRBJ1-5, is EPEVTQTPSHQVTQMGQEVILRCVPISNHLYFYWYRQILGQKVEFLVSFYNNEISEKSEIFDDQFSVERPDGSNFTLKIRSTKLEDSAMYFCASSEVGAAQPQHFGDGTRLSIL.

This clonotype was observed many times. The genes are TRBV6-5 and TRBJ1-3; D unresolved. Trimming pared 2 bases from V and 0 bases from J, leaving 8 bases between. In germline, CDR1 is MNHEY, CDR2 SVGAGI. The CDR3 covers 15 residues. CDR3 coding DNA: TGTGCCAGCAGTTACGGATGGCTCTCTGGAAACACCATATATTTT. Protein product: CASSYGWLSGNTIYF.

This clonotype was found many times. The CDR3 nucleotides read TGTGCCAGCAGCATCAGACAGGGACTCTACGAGCAGTACTTC. It is translated as CASSIRQGLYEQYF. The rearrangement links TRBV7-6 to TRBJ2-7, with D possibly being TRBD1 (7 bases). The CDR3 sequence is 14 residues long. Germline CDR1 SGHVS, CDR2 FNYEAQ. The ends were cut back, 5 bases at V and 3 bases at J, with 14 bases in the middle.

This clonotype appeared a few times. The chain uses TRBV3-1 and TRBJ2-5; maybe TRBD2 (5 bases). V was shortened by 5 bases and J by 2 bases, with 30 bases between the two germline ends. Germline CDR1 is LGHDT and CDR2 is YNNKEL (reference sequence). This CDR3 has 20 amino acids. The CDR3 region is CASSAIHIEWGEVGQETQYF. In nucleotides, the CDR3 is TGTGCCAGCAGCGCCATTCATATAGAGTGGGGAGAGGTCGGTCAAGAGACCCAGTACTTC.

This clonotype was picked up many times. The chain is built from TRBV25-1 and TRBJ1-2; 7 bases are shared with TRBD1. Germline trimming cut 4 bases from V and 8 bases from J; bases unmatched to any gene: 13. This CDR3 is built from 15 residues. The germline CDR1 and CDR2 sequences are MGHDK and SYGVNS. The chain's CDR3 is CASSARGQPSHGYTF. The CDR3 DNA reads TGTGCCAGCAGTGCTAGGGGGCAGCCTAGTCACGGCTACACCTTC.

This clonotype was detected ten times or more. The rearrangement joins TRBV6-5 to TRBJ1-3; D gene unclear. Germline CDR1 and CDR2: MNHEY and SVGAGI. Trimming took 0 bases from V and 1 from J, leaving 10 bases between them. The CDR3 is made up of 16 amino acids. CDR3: CASSYSLGDSGNTIYF. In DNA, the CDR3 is TGTGCCAGCAGTTACTCGCTCGGGGATTCTGGAAACACCATATATTTT.

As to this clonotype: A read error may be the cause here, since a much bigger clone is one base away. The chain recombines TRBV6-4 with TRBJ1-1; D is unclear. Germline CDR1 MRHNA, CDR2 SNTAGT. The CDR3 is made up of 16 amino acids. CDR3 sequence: CACSDSFTLMNTEAFF. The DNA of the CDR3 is TGTGCCTGCAGTGACTCGTTCACGTTAATGAACACTGAAGCTTTCTTT.

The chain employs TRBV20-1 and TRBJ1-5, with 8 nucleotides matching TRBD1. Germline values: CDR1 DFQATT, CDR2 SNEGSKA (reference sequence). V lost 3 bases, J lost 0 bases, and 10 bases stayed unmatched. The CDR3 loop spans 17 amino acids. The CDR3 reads CSASGEQGEYSNQPQHF. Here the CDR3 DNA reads TGCAGTGCTAGTGGCGAACAGGGGGAATATAGCAATCAGCCCCAGCATTTT.

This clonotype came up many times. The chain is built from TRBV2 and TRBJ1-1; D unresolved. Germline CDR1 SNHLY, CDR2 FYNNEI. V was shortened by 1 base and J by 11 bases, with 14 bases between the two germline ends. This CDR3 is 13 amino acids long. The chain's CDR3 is CASSEGEGLTAFF. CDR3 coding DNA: TGTGCCAGCAGTGAAGGAGAAGGTCTTACGGCTTTCTTT. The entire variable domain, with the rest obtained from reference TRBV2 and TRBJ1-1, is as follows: EPEVTQTPSHQVTQMGQEVILRCVPISNHLYFYWYRQILGQKVEFLVSFYNNEISEKSEIFDDQFSVERPDGSNFTLKIRSTKLEDSAMYFCASSEGEGLTAFFGQGTRLTVV.

The CDR3 DNA follows: TGTGCCAGCAGCCAAGGGAGGACGGAATTTGGGGGCTACACCTTC. It encodes CASSQGRTEFGGYTF. The V gene is TRBV14, the J gene TRBJ1-2; D gene unclear. The CDR3 length is 15 residues. The germline V and J ends were trimmed by 1 base and 8 bases, with 17 bases remaining between them. The germline V gene has CDR1 SGHDN and CDR2 FVKESK.